This T cell receptor beta chain comes out of a study of T cell changes during pregnancy in multiple sclerosis. CDR1 and CDR2 (germline): SGHTA, FQGNSA. The CDR3 has 14 amino acids. Unmatched junction bases numbered 5, after V lost 5 bases and J lost 2 bases. Sequenced by immunoSEQ multiplex PCR; TCRdb stores in-frame clones only, minus some. Among approximately 27,000 clones listed, 70% to 90% were seen once. The clonotype originates from a female donor with multiple sclerosis, enrolled in a pregnancy study. The sequenced sample was CD8+ T cells from peripheral blood mononuclear cells, obtained before pregnancy. The rearrangement joins TRBV7-2 to TRBJ2-5; the match to TRBD2 covers 7 bases. In DNA form, the CDR3 reads TGTGCCAGCAGCCTCGGACTAGTGCAAGAGACCCAGTACTTC. Translation gives CASSLGLVQETQYF.